These 2 T cell receptor beta chains were all obtained from the same sample, sequenced in a study of tumor-infiltrating lymphocytes in primary liver carcinoma. The template, approximately 500 ng total RNA, yielded TCR beta cDNA made with a constant-region primer. Each TCR beta library was derived from three nested multiplex PCR rounds that employed slightly modified ARM-PCR. Researchers ran the first two PCR rounds for roughly 11 cycles each with TRBV1-TRBV30 forward primers and a C-beta reverse primer. TCRdb re-called the multiplex PCR reads through MiXCR, storing one row per CDR3 protein. The table records around 190,000 distinct CDR3 sequences, around 81% of them present only once. DNA and RNA were both co-extracted from about 19-30 mg of bulk tissue that had not been sorted. The sequenced material came from tumor tissue from primary liver carcinoma. The receptors were sampled from a man aged 35-49 years with primary liver carcinoma and hepatitis B virus infection.

Remarks on this clonotype: The junction and the germline gene differ at one end; a read error may be behind it. V and J are TRBV6-1 and TRBJ1-5; tentatively, D is TRBD1 (5 bases). CDR3 length: 15 residues. From germline, CDR1 is MNHNS and CDR2 SASEGT. The CDR3 bases are TGTGCCAGCAGGGGCAGGGTGATTCGAAATCAACCCCACCATTTT. Translating it yields CASRGRVIRNQPHHF.

As concerns this clonotype: Relative to the germline gene, one junction end is altered; a read error may explain this. The rearrangement uses TRBV12-3 or TRBV12-4 and TRBJ2-6; D unresolved. This CDR3 is built from 16 residues. CDR3 DNA sequence: TGTGCCAGCACTTCCCAGACCGTCTCTAGGGCCAACGTCCTGACTTTC. This translates into CASTSQTVSRANVLTF.